This TCR beta chain was identified in a study of cytomegalovirus exposure and HLA in healthy donors. Regarding the study as a whole: TRBV6-2, TRBV6-3 and other indistinguishable V segments were excluded.

Germline loops: CDR1 SEHNR, CDR2 FQNEAQ (reference sequence). Trimming took 5 bases from V and 5 from J; bases not matched to a gene: 11. This CDR3 spans 16 amino acids. Concerning this clone: Antigen unknown.

Primers included in the PCR were 60 Vbeta and 13 Jbeta primers. Profiled with immunoSEQ multiplex PCR; TCRdb holds only in-frame clones, not every one. The sample data list about 140,000 clones. The chain joins TRBV7-9 to TRBJ2-1; TRBD2 aligns across 8 bases. Material for sequencing was PBMCs. The clonotype was recovered from a male donor in good health and CMV-seronegative. Here the CDR3 DNA reads TGTGCCAGCAGCCCCATGACTAGCGCCCTGGACAATGAGCAGTTCTTC. Its protein is CASSPMTSALDNEQFF. The full variable domain, in which reference TRBV7-9 and TRBJ2-1 provide the parts outside the CDR3, is DTGVSQNPRHKITKRGQNVTFRCDPISEHNRLYWYRQTLGQGPEFLTYFQNEAQLEKSRLLSDRFSAERPKGSFSTLEIQRTEQGDSAMYLCASSPMTSALDNEQFFGPGTRLTVL.